These 24 T cell receptor beta chains share one sample of origin, sequenced in a study of stem cell transplantation in POMP-related autoinflammatory disease. Clones were sequenced by immunoSEQ multiplex PCR, and TCRdb holds only the in-frame ones, with some missing. There are 2,500 to 3,000 clones in the sample; 91% occur only once, and around 2% lies in the top ten. The sample in question was CD4+ follicular helper T cells (Tfh) from PBMCs, obtained after stem cell transplantation. The receptors were sampled from a human patient with POMP-related autoinflammation and immune dysregulation (PRAID). Part of the T cell pool may stem from the graft donor.

This clone was seen once. The chain combines TRBV27 with TRBJ2-1; 9 bases match TRBD1. J was trimmed by 6 bases and V by 3 bases; bases with no gene match: 6. The CDR3 runs 15 residues. CDR1 is MNHEY and CDR2 is SMNVEV in the germline V gene (reference sequence). CDR3 in amino acids: CASSFWTGVSNEQFF. The CDR3 nucleotides read TGTGCCAGCAGTTTTTGGACAGGGGTGTCCAATGAGCAGTTCTTC.

This chain joins TRBV6-2 or TRBV6-3 and TRBJ1-1; D perhaps matches TRBD1 (6 bases). V lost 6 bases to trimming and J lost 4 bases, with 21 bases between them. CDR3 length: 16 residues. The V gene's germline CDR1 is MNHEY and CDR2 SVGEGT. CDR3 residues: CASSPRETIGGTEAFF. In DNA form, the CDR3 reads TGTGCCAGCAGCCCTAGGGAAACTATAGGGGGCACTGAAGCTTTCTTT.

The chain combines TRBV28 with TRBJ2-7; the D gene could be TRBD1 or TRBD2 (5 bases each). CDR3 length: 15 residues. Germline CDR1 is MDHEN and CDR2 is SYDVKM. Between the trimmed V and J ends, which lost 6 bases and 2 bases, there was a span of 17 bases. This CDR3 reads CASSPAGVGAYEQYF. The CDR3 DNA reads as TGTGCCAGCAGCCCGGCCGGGGTGGGGGCCTACGAGCAGTACTTC.

V usage is TRBV2 and J usage is TRBJ2-7, with D possibly TRBD2 on 5 matching bases. CDR1 and CDR2 (germline): SNHLY, FYNNEI. With 5 bases removed from V and 7 bases from J, the gap between germline ends came to 9 bases. The CDR3 is 11 residues long. This CDR3 is CASSFTGEQYF. In DNA form, the CDR3 reads TGTGCCAGCAGTTTCACGGGGGAGCAGTACTTC.

Here the CDR3 reads CASSLREGNTEAFF. The CDR3 coding sequence is TGTGCCAGCAGCCTGCGAGAAGGGAACACTGAAGCTTTCTTT. V is TRBV4-2 and J is TRBJ1-1, with unresolved D. This CDR3 is 14 amino acids long. The V gene's germline CDR1 is LGHNA and CDR2 YNFKEQ. V lost 4 bases and J lost 1, with 10 bases in between.

The chain links TRBV3-1 (or the pseudogene TRBV3-2) to TRBJ2-5; D possibly corresponds to TRBD2 (5 bases). This CDR3 spans 15 amino acids. Looked up from germline, CDR1 is LGHDT and CDR2 is YNNKEL (reference sequence). V shed 0 bases and J shed 4 bases, with 12 bases lying between them. CDR3 sequence: CASSQDRGIGETQYF. The DNA of the CDR3 is TGTGCCAGCAGCCAAGATCGAGGGATTGGAGAGACCCAGTACTTC.

The chain uses TRBV10-2 and TRBJ2-5; 8 bases fit TRBD2. V was pared by 3 bases and J by 1 base, with 10 bases of the junction left unmatched. The CDR3 consists of 17 residues. Germline V lookup: CDR1 WSHSY, CDR2 SAAADI. This CDR3 is CASSDGRLAGLQETQYF. DNA for the CDR3: TGCGCCAGCAGTGATGGCCGTCTAGCGGGCCTCCAAGAGACCCAGTACTTC.

The rearrangement uses TRBV19 and TRBJ2-2, with D perhaps assigned TRBD1 or TRBD2 (5 bases each). The length of the CDR3 is 14 residues. Germline-derived CDR1 and CDR2 are LNHDA and SQIVND (reference sequence). Trimming stripped 5 bases from V and 4 bases from J, with 11 bases between. In DNA, the CDR3 is TGTGCCAGTAGTGCAGGGAGCCTCACCGGGGAGCTGTTTTTT. Its translation: CASSAGSLTGELFF.

The gene calls are TRBV6-1 and TRBJ1-1; D is unclear. This CDR3 comprises 16 residues. Germline CDR1 and CDR2: MNHNS and SASEGT. Trimming took off 0 bases at V and 5 bases at J, with 16 bases between the two ends. The CDR3 sequence: CASSEAPGTARTEAFF. The DNA of the CDR3 is TGTGCCAGCAGTGAAGCGCCAGGAACAGCCAGAACTGAAGCTTTCTTT.

V and J are TRBV30 and TRBJ2-3; 7 nucleotides line up with TRBD2. V was pared by 3 bases and J by 11 bases, with 8 bases of the junction left unmatched. CDR3 length equals 12 residues. Germline loops: CDR1 GTSNPN, CDR2 SVGIG (reference sequence). CDR3 DNA sequence: TGTGCCTGGAGCCGGGGGGTGCGGGAGCAGTATTTT. Its protein product is CAWSRGVREQYF.

The chain uses TRBV12-5 and TRBJ2-2; 11 positions match TRBD2. V was clipped by 5 bases and J by 5 bases; unmatched bases: 16. The V gene's germline CDR1 is LGHNT and CDR2 FRNRAP. This CDR3 region has 19 residues. The DNA for the CDR3 is TGTGCTAGTGGTCAGAGTGTACTAGCGGGGGTTGAGTGGACCGGGGAGCTGTTTTTT. Its protein product is CASGQSVLAGVEWTGELFF.

The J gene is TRBJ2-6, the V gene TRBV5-4; unclear D gene. The CDR3 sequence is 14 residues long. CDR1 and CDR2 from the germline V gene are SGHNT and YYREEE (reference sequence). The ends were cut back, 6 bases at V and 0 bases at J, with 7 bases in the middle. CDR3 protein: CASMGNSGANVLTF. The CDR3 coding sequence is TGTGCCAGCATGGGCAACTCTGGGGCCAACGTCCTGACTTTC.

The rearrangement links TRBV24-1 to TRBJ2-6; D remains unclear. V was shortened by 12 bases and J by 1 base, with 9 bases between the two germline ends. The CDR3 loop spans 13 amino acids. Germline V gives CDR1 KGHDR, CDR2 SFDVKD. This CDR3 reads CAASRSGANVLTF. CDR3 nucleotides: TGTGCCGCCTCCAGGTCTGGGGCCAACGTCCTGACTTTC.

The V gene is TRBV11-2, the J gene TRBJ1-1, with D uncertain. CDR3 length: 14 residues. Germline-derived CDR1 and CDR2 are SGHAT and FQNNGV. Trimming removed 5 bases at V and 1 base at J, with 11 bases between. The CDR3 DNA reads as TGTGCCAGCAGCCTCCGACGGGGGAACACTGAAGCTTTCTTT. This codes for CASSLRRGNTEAFF.

V gene TRBV6-2 or TRBV6-3 combines with J gene TRBJ2-5; D ambiguous. Germline CDR1 and CDR2: MNHEY and SVGEGT. This CDR3 has 12 residues. V lost 0 bases to trimming and J lost 5 bases, with 4 bases between them. The CDR3, as DNA: TGTGCCAGCAGTTACTCGGGGGAGACCCAGTACTTC. Translation: CASSYSGETQYF.

The V call is TRBV27, the J call TRBJ2-2; no firm D call. The V end was cut by 5 bases, the J end by 0 bases, with 1 base between. Germline CDR1 MNHEY, CDR2 SMNVEV (reference sequence). CDR3 length: 12 amino acids. CDR3 sequence (DNA): TGTGCCAGCAGTACGAACACCGGGGAGCTGTTTTTT. It codes for CASSTNTGELFF.

The genes are TRBV5-1 and TRBJ2-1, with 13 bases fitting TRBD2. V lost 6 bases to trimming and J lost 7 bases; unmatched junction nucleotides: 13. This CDR3 has 17 residues. Germline CDR1 reads SGHRS; CDR2 reads YFSETQ. CDR3 region: CASTTPRTSGSHNEQFF. The CDR3 bases are TGCGCCAGCACAACCCCGAGGACTAGCGGGAGTCATAATGAGCAGTTCTTC.

This chain uses TRBV5-8 with TRBJ1-2; 9 bases line up with TRBD1. The V gene end was trimmed by 6 bases and the J gene end by 5 bases; junction bases not matched to a gene: 8. Germline assignment: CDR1 SGHTS and CDR2 YDEGEE. The CDR3 loop spans 14 amino acids. CDR3 in amino acids: CASTERGTGYGYTF. CDR3 nucleotides: TGTGCCAGCACCGAAAGGGGGACAGGGTATGGCTACACCTTC.

The rearrangement uses TRBV10-1 and TRBJ1-5; D is undetermined. The CDR3 covers 14 residues. The V gene lost 8 bases and the J gene lost 5 bases, with 16 bases spanning the gap. CDR1 is WNHNN and CDR2 is SYGVQD in the germline V gene (reference sequence). The CDR3 sequence: CASSASPRDQPQHF. The CDR3 nucleotides read TGCGCCAGCTCAGCGAGCCCCCGGGATCAGCCCCAGCATTTT.

The chain links TRBV6-4 to TRBJ1-5, with D unclear. The CDR3 is 17 residues long. CDR1 MRHNA and CDR2 SNTAGT come from the germline V gene. The germline V and J ends were trimmed by 2 bases and 4 bases, with 18 bases remaining between them. CDR3 region: CASSDLFPTAENQPQHF. The CDR3 DNA reads as TGTGCCAGCAGTGACCTATTTCCTACAGCAGAAAATCAGCCCCAGCATTTT.

The chain recombines TRBV28 with TRBJ2-7; no definite D call. Per germline, CDR1 MDHEN and CDR2 SYDVKM. V was clipped by 6 bases and J by 2 bases, with 11 bases between them. The CDR3 sequence is 13 residues long. The CDR3 here is CASRRHAPYEQYF. In DNA, the CDR3 is TGTGCCAGCAGGAGACATGCTCCCTACGAGCAGTACTTC. Full variable domain (outside the CDR3, taken from reference TRBV28 and TRBJ2-7): DVKVTQSSRYLVKRTGEKVFLECVQDMDHENMFWYRQDPGLGLRLIYFSYDVKMKEKGDIPEGYSVSREKKERFSLILESASTNQTSMYLCASRRHAPYEQYFGPGTRLTVT.

The V call is TRBV5-5, the J call TRBJ2-3; no definite D call. The germline V gene encodes CDR1 SGHKS and CDR2 YYEKEE (reference sequence). The CDR3 is made up of 13 amino acids. Trimming left V 2 bases short and J 5 bases short, with 9 bases between. The CDR3 nucleotides are TGTGCCAGCAGCTTCCCATCTCAAGATACGCAGTATTTT. This gives the protein CASSFPSQDTQYF.

The chain joins TRBV2 to TRBJ1-1, with D maybe TRBD1 (5 bases). This CDR3 has 11 amino acids. Germline lookup yields CDR1 SNHLY and CDR2 FYNNEI. V was trimmed by 10 bases and J by 0 bases, leaving 6 bases between them. CDR3: CATQVNTEAFF. The CDR3 region has the DNA TGTGCCACACAGGTGAACACTGAAGCTTTCTTT. Full variable domain (missing parts from reference TRBV2 and TRBJ1-1): EPEVTQTPSHQVTQMGQEVILRCVPISNHLYFYWYRQILGQKVEFLVSFYNNEISEKSEIFDDQFSVERPDGSNFTLKIRSTKLEDSAMYFCATQVNTEAFFGQGTRLTVV.

The chain combines TRBV7-9 with TRBJ1-3, with D perhaps TRBD1 (5 bases). Germline assignment: CDR1 SEHNR and CDR2 FQNEAQ (reference sequence). The CDR3 extends over 16 amino acids. V was pared by 4 bases and J by 0 bases, with 13 bases between. The DNA of the CDR3 is TGTGCCAGCAGCTCTCCGGGACGTCTCTCTGGAAACACCATATATTTT. It yields the protein CASSSPGRLSGNTIYF.